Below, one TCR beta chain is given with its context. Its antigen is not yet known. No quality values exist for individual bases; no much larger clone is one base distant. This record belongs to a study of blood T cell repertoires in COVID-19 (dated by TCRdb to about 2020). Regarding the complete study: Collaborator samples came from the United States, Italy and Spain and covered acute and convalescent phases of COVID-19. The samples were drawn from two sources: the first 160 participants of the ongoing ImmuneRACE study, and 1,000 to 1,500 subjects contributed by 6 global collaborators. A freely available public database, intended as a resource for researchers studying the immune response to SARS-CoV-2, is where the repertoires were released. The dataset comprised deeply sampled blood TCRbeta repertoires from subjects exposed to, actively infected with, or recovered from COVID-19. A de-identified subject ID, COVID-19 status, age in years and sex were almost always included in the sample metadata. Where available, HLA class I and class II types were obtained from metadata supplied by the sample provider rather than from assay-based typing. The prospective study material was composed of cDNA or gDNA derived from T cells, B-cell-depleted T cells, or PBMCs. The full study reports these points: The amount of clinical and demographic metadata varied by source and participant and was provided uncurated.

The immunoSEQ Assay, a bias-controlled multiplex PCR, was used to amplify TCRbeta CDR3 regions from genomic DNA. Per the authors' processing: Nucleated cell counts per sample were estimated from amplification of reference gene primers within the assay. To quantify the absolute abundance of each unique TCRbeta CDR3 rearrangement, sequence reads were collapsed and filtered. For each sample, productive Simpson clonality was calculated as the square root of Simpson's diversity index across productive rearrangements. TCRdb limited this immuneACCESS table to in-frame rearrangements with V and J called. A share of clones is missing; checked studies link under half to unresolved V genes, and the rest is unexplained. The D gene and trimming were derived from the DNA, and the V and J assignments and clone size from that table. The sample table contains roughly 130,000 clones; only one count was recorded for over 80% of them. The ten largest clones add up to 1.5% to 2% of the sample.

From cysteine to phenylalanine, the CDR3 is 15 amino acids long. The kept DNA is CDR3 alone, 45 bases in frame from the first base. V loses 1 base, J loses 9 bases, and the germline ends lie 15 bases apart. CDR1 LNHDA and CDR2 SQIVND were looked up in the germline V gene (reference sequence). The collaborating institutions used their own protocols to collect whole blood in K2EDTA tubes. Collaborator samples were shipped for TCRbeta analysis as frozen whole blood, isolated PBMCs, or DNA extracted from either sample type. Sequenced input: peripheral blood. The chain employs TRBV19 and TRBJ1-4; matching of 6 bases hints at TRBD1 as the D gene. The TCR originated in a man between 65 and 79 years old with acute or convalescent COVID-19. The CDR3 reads CASSIGLGAKKKLFF. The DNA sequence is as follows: TGTGCCAGTAGTATAGGGCTGGGGGCAAAGAAAAAACTGTTTTTT.